This T cell receptor (beta chain) was observed in a study of shared clonotypes between healthy human individuals (TCRdb year 2020). Context from the whole study: The cohort comprised two women and a few men aged 18 to 49 years. Leukapheresis yielded between about 0.9 and 9 billion PBMCs per donor. For each donor, three plates each were used for CD4 naive and CD4 memory, two plates were used for CD8 naive, and one plate was used for CD8 memory. The study deeply sequenced blood TCR repertoires of five healthy adults to estimate repertoire size and the extent of clonotype sharing between individuals. Libraries were prepared and TCR repertoires were sequenced by different laboratories using diverse techniques, in order to increase sequencing depth and limit assay-specific biases. General study outcomes and caveats: Rarefaction of sorted-subset datasets indicated incomplete sequencing despite the large sequencing depth. Estimated clonotype richness was generally larger for naive than for memory subsets. Pairwise subsampling led to the expectation that sequencing depth would affect the degree of clonotype sharing among donors. Roughly 5.2% of naive CD4, 3.5% of naive CD8, 2% to 2.5% of memory CD4, and approximately 0.4% of memory CD8 clonotypes were shared across several donors. Sampling was limited to blood, and TCR repertoires in tissue likely differ from TCR repertoires in blood. The small number of donors limited the genetic and exposure-history diversity represented. Compared with non-shared clonotypes, the clonotypes found in all four sorted-subset donors had higher generation probabilities.

Counted from cysteine to phenylalanine, this CDR3 has 14 amino acids. The DNA shown is the 42-base CDR3, in frame from base 1. The germline V gene specifies MNHEY as CDR1 and SVGAGI as CDR2. Ends trimmed: V by 6 bases, J by 7 bases; bases unmatched to a gene: 10. Donors were healthy HIV-negative adults with no recently reported acute infections or vaccinations. Every donor was a Caucasian adult residing in Nashville, Tennessee, USA. CD4+ T cells were enriched by magnetic negative selection; naive cells were then positively selected on CD45RA, and the negative fraction formed the memory subset. Blood was obtained by leukapheresis, after which PBMCs were separated by Ficoll-Histopaque density gradient centrifugation and cryopreserved in liquid nitrogen vapor phase. Purity and quantity of every magnetically sorted T cell population were checked by analytical flow cytometry. Each sorted fraction had its genomic DNA isolated and then quantified by UV absorbance on a Nanodrop 2000c.

TCR CDR3 regions were amplified from genomic DNA by multiplex PCR using the deep immunoSEQ assay. Genomic DNA extracted from each cell subset was distributed evenly over all wells of several immunoSEQ 96-well plates, and each plate served as one replicate. For sorted subsets, roughly 200 ng genomic DNA, equal to about 30,000 T cell genomes, was loaded into each replicate PCR. Purified libraries were measured with a Qubit 3.0 fluorometer, size-checked on a Bioanalyzer 2100, and measured again with the KAPA Library Quantification kit. Each immunoSEQ 96-well plate was sequenced on its own single-read 150-cycle Illumina NextSeq 550 flow cell. On the study's bioinformatics: Because the immunoSEQ output held only junctional sequences and lacked quality scores, the filtering could not match the filtering applied to full-length reads. Sequences were annotated with PyIR, a Python wrapper for IgBLAST v1.9, using IMGT germline references to assign V/J genes and CDR3. Reads were filtered out if the reads had weak V/J assignments (E-value above 1e-6), no CDR3, stop codons, out-of-frame junctions, or ambiguous translated residues. V3J clonotypes were defined as sequences sharing an identical inferred V gene, J gene, and CDR3 amino acid sequence. Percentage overlap between repertoires was computed as shared unique clonotypes divided by the size of the smaller repertoire. Richness of each repertoire was evaluated using RTK rarefaction, the Chao1 estimator, and Recon v2.1 estimates of unobserved clonotypes. OLGA was used to compute generation probabilities for all TCRbeta clonotypes that the gDNA method yielded from several donors. In its TCRdb copy, this immuneACCESS table keeps in-frame sequences only and misses some clones. Where compared with another copy, unresolved V genes explain less than half of these, and the others have no known cause. V and J calls and clone size are as listed in that table; D and trimming were resolved from the DNA. This sample is represented by about 1.4 million clones; over 95% of them were singletons. The top ten constitute approximately 1.1% of the sample.

To note about this clone: This clone's antigen is unknown. Within one base of it there is no much larger clone, and no base qualities were kept.

This clonotype was sampled from a man younger than 40 in good health. Rearrangement joined TRBV6-5 to TRBJ2-7, with 9 bases matching TRBD1. Sequencing used naive CD4+ T cells sorted from blood. The cell subset or site tag for this specimen amounts to: CD45RA+ positively selected. The DNA sequence is given as TGTGCCAGCAGGACACCGGGACAGGGTCGGGAGCAGTACTTC. Translated, this gives CASRTPGQGREQYF.